One T cell receptor (beta chain) is described in this entry. This sample was included in a study of blood T cell repertoires in COVID-19. On the study more broadly: Spain, Italy and the United States supplied samples that represented acute and convalescent COVID-19. PBMCs, B-cell-depleted T cells, or T cells were the source of the cDNA or gDNA that made up the material.

This CDR3 comprises 15 residues. The trim removed 3 bases at V and 2 bases at J, leaving 1 base unmatched. CDR1 and CDR2 from the germline V gene are SGHTA and FQGNSA. Authors' analysis steps: Amplification of reference gene primers was used by the study to estimate nucleated cell counts. Libraries were prepared by immunoSEQ multiplex PCR; TCRdb keeps only in-frame clonotypes and omits some of them. For V, J and clone size, that table is used; D and trimming come from the DNA. This repertoire shows approximately 130,000 clones, roughly 71% found once; its top ten account for roughly 20%. The J gene is TRBJ2-3, the V gene TRBV7-2; 11 bases map to TRBD2. The clonotype originates from a man older than 75 with acute or convalescent COVID-19. Sequencing was carried out using peripheral blood. DNA for the CDR3: TGTGCCAGCAGCTTGACTAGCGGGACCACAGATACGCAGTATTTT. Protein product: CASSLTSGTTDTQYF.